This TCR beta chain is from a study of T cells in Graves' hyperthyroidism and ophthalmopathy. Background on the study: The blood sample was taken at first diagnosis, before treatment began.

There are many counts of this clonotype. What it recognizes is unknown. Researchers barred patients who had uncontrolled infection, other autoimmune disease, pregnancy or lactation. The CDR3 extends over 15 amino acids. The germline CDR1 and CDR2 sequences are KGHDR and SFDVKD. V trimming: 5 bases; J trimming: 5 bases; junction bases outside the gene matches: 8. General observations from the study: Ophthalmopathy and stable hyperthyroidism were told apart by a 13 V-J model. In the blood, most expanded thyroid clonotypes above 0.001 appeared as well.

Amplification of TCR beta CDR3 regions used RNA as the template. HTBI primers were used for first-round RT-PCR of the TCR CDR3. MiXCR, run by TCRdb on the multiplex PCR reads, gives a single entry per CDR3 protein. The sample includes approximately 590,000 distinct CDR3 sequences, 15% to 18% of them seen just once. Source material: blood. The J gene is TRBJ2-1, the V gene TRBV24-1, with 7 bases lining up with TRBD2. This clonotype was sampled from a woman younger than 45 with Graves' hyperthyroidism. The CDR3 region is CATSASGEGNNEQFF. For the CDR3, the DNA is TGTGCCACCAGTGCTAGCGGAGAGGGGAACAATGAGCAGTTCTTC.